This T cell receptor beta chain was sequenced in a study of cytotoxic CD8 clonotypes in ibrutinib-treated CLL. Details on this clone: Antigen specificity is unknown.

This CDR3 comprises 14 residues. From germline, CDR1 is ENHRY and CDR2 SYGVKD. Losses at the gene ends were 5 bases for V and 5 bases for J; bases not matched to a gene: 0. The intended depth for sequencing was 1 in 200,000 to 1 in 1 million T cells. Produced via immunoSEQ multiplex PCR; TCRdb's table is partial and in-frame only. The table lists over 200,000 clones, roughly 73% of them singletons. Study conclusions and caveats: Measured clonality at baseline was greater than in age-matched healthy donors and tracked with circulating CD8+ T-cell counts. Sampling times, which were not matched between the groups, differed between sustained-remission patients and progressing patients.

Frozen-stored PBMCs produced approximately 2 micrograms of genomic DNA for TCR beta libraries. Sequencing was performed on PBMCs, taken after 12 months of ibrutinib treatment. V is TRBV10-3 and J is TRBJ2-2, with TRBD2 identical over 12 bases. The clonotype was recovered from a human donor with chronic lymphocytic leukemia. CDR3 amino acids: CAISLAGGTGELFF. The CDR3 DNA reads TGTGCCATCAGTCTAGCGGGAGGGACCGGGGAGCTGTTTTTT.